This passage covers 16 T cell receptor beta chains from one sample sequenced in a study of blood T cell repertoires in COVID-19. Only in-frame clones appear in the TCRdb table, and some are missing; sequencing was by immunoSEQ multiplex PCR. The sample gives fewer than 400,000 clones, about 92% of which show up once; around a sixth is in the top ten. Source material: PBMCs or T cells enriched from blood (not recorded which). These receptors came from a woman younger than 45 who had recovered from COVID-19.

CDR3 coding DNA: TGTGCCAGCAGCCCACAGGGCATGAACACTGAAGCTTTCTTT. It codes for CASSPQGMNTEAFF. V is TRBV11-3 and J is TRBJ1-1; TRBD1 might be the D (6 bases). V was pared by 5 bases and J by 0 bases, with 10 bases between. From germline, CDR1 is SGHNT and CDR2 YENEEA. This CDR3 is built from 14 residues. Full variable domain (rest looked up from reference TRBV11-3 and TRBJ1-1): EAGVVQSPRYKIIEKKQPVAFWCNPISGHNTLYWYLQNLGQGPELLIRYENEEAVDDSQLPKDRFSAERLKGVDSTLKIQPAELGDSAVYLCASSPQGMNTEAFFGQGTRLTVV.

This rearrangement joins TRBV4-2 to TRBJ2-7, with TRBD2 matching over 8 bases. The V gene's germline CDR1 is LGHNA and CDR2 YNFKEQ. V trimming: 4 bases; J trimming: 6 bases; junction bases outside the gene matches: 5. CDR3 length: 13 amino acids. The CDR3 nucleotides are TGTGCCAGCAGCCCGGGGGGGACGGTCGAGCAGTACTTC. Translating gives CASSPGGTVEQYF.

The chain couples TRBV7-6 to TRBJ2-1; TRBD1 matches 9 bases. The V gene end was trimmed by 3 bases and the J gene end by 0 bases; junction bases not matched to a gene: 9. The germline CDR1 and CDR2 sequences are SGHVS and FNYEAQ. The CDR3 spans 18 residues. CDR3 DNA: TGTGCCAGCAGCTTCCGCCCCGGACAGGGGAGCTCCTACAATGAGCAGTTCTTC. This codes for CASSFRPGQGSSYNEQFF.

The chain combines TRBV27 with TRBJ2-2; TRBD1 aligns across 8 bases. Germline CDR1 is MNHEY and CDR2 is SMNVEV (reference sequence). The CDR3 extends over 14 amino acids. Unmatched junction bases numbered 3, after V lost 5 bases and J lost 4 bases. CDR3 sequence: CASSGTGSTGELFF. Written as DNA, the CDR3 is TGTGCCAGCAGTGGGACAGGCAGCACCGGGGAGCTGTTTTTT.

This chain connects TRBV7-3 to TRBJ2-3, with D tentatively TRBD1 (6 bases). This CDR3 region has 14 residues. Trimming removed 5 bases at V and 2 bases at J, with 11 bases between. Germline V gives CDR1 SGHTA, CDR2 FQGTGA. The CDR3 here is CASSPQGHTDTQYF. CDR3 sequence (DNA): TGTGCCAGCAGCCCACAGGGACACACAGATACGCAGTATTTT. The whole variable domain, filled in from reference TRBV7-3 and TRBJ2-3, reads GAGVSQTPSNKVTEKGKYVELRCDPISGHTALYWYRQSLGQGPEFLIYFQGTGAADDSGLPNDRFFAVRPEGSVSTLKIQRTERGDSAVYLCASSPQGHTDTQYFGPGTRLTVL.

The chain carries TRBV9 and TRBJ2-3, with 10 bases lining up with TRBD2. J gave up 2 bases and V 6 bases, and 12 bases lay outside the gene matches. The CDR3 covers 17 residues. The germline CDR1 and CDR2 sequences are SGDLS and YYNGEE. The DNA for the CDR3 is TGTGCCAGCACCAAAATTACTAGCGGGGATTTCACAGATACGCAGTATTTT. This encodes CASTKITSGDFTDTQYF.

The chain carries TRBV10-3 and TRBJ1-2; the match to TRBD1 covers 8 bases. The germline gives CDR1 ENHRY, CDR2 SYGVKD. This CDR3 contains 14 residues. Trimming took 10 bases from V and 3 from J; bases not matched to a gene: 10. The CDR3 here is CATDTGGYDYGYTF. CDR3 bases: TGTGCCACAGATACAGGGGGTTACGACTATGGCTACACCTTC.

The chain links TRBV29-1 to TRBJ2-1; TRBD2 agrees at 8 bases. This CDR3 region has 14 residues. Per germline, CDR1 SQVTM and CDR2 ANQGSEA. V lost 1 base, J lost 10 bases, and 9 bases stayed unmatched. This CDR3 reads CSVEVTGGPGEQFF. In DNA form, the CDR3 reads TGCAGCGTTGAAGTAACGGGAGGGCCAGGGGAGCAGTTCTTC.

This clone turned up a few times. The genes are TRBV5-1 and TRBJ1-2; D gene unclear. This CDR3 has 14 amino acids. The germline gives CDR1 SGHRS, CDR2 YFSETQ. Trimming left V 2 bases short and J 0 bases short, with 8 bases between. CDR3 protein: CASSFGEANYGYTF. The DNA of the CDR3 is TGCGCCAGCAGCTTCGGGGAAGCTAACTATGGCTACACCTTC. Variable domain in full (rest from reference TRBV5-1 and TRBJ1-2): KAGVTQTPRYLIKTRGQQVTLSCSPISGHRSVSWYQQTPGQGLQFLFEYFSETQRNKGNFPGRFSGRQFSNSRSEMNVSTLELGDSALYLCASSFGEANYGYTFGSGTRLTVV.

The V and J genes are TRBV28 and TRBJ2-7, with 10 bases that match TRBD2. The V segment lost 1 base and the J segment 4 bases; nucleotides outside the gene matches: 13. Looked up from germline, CDR1 is MDHEN and CDR2 is SYDVKM. The CDR3 runs to 18 residues. The CDR3 protein is CASSLSLAGERSPYEQYF. CDR3 DNA sequence: TGTGCCAGCAGTTTATCCCTAGCGGGGGAACGAAGCCCTTACGAGCAGTACTTC.

The genes are TRBV24-1 and TRBJ2-7; no clear D gene. The CDR3 runs to 12 residues. Germline V CDR1 and CDR2: KGHDR, SFDVKD. Deletions cut 4 bases from V and 3 bases from J, with 6 bases between. CDR3 sequence reads: CATSDSLYEQYF. CDR3 sequence (DNA): TGTGCCACCAGTGACTCTCTCTACGAGCAGTACTTC.

The rearrangement links TRBV28 to TRBJ1-2; a weak D match, TRBD1 (6 bases). V was pared by 2 bases and J by 7 bases, with 11 bases between. Per germline, CDR1 MDHEN and CDR2 SYDVKM. The CDR3 contains 13 residues. The CDR3 region is CASSLVGGGGYTF. The CDR3 region has the DNA TGTGCCAGCAGTTTAGTAGGGGGTGGTGGCTACACCTTC.

This clone was found once. V usage is TRBV7-2 and J usage is TRBJ2-3, with D maybe TRBD2 (5 bases). CDR3 length equals 14 residues. V was trimmed by 2 bases and J by 6 bases, leaving 12 bases between them. Germline values: CDR1 SGHTA, CDR2 FQGNSA. This CDR3 is CASSLSRGRDTQYF. The DNA of the CDR3 is TGTGCCAGCAGCTTAAGTCGAGGGCGGGATACGCAGTATTTT.

As regards this clone: The sample holds other DNA sequences that translate to the same CDR3. The J gene is TRBJ2-5, the V gene TRBV5-1; weak D call: TRBD1 (6 bases). V was trimmed by 0 bases and J by 4 bases, leaving 7 bases between them. CDR3 length equals 13 residues. Germline loops: CDR1 SGHRS, CDR2 YFSETQ. For the CDR3, the DNA is TGCGCCAGCAGCTTGGGAGGGGGAGAGACCCAGTACTTC. It codes for CASSLGGGETQYF. The full variable domain, rest sourced from reference TRBV5-1 and TRBJ2-5, is KAGVTQTPRYLIKTRGQQVTLSCSPISGHRSVSWYQQTPGQGLQFLFEYFSETQRNKGNFPGRFSGRQFSNSRSEMNVSTLELGDSALYLCASSLGGGETQYFGPGTRLLVL.

The chain employs TRBV7-9 and TRBJ2-7; D might be TRBD2 (6 bases). The CDR3 contains 14 residues. V dropped 5 bases and J dropped 6 bases, with 17 bases sitting between them. Per the germline V gene, CDR1 is SEHNR and CDR2 is FQNEAQ (reference sequence). The CDR3 region is CASSARGTAGEQYF. CDR3 DNA: TGTGCCAGCAGCGCACGCGGGACGGCAGGCGAGCAGTACTTC.

The CDR3 sequence is CASSSLRTGTNTGELFF. The CDR3 nucleotides read TGTGCCAGTAGTTCACTACGGACGGGAACGAACACCGGGGAGCTGTTTTTT. The J gene is TRBJ2-2, the V gene TRBV19; maybe TRBD2 (5 bases). Germline V gene data show CDR1 as LNHDA and CDR2 as SQIVND (reference sequence). Trimming left V 5 bases short and J 0 bases short, with 16 bases between. The CDR3 sequence is 17 residues long.